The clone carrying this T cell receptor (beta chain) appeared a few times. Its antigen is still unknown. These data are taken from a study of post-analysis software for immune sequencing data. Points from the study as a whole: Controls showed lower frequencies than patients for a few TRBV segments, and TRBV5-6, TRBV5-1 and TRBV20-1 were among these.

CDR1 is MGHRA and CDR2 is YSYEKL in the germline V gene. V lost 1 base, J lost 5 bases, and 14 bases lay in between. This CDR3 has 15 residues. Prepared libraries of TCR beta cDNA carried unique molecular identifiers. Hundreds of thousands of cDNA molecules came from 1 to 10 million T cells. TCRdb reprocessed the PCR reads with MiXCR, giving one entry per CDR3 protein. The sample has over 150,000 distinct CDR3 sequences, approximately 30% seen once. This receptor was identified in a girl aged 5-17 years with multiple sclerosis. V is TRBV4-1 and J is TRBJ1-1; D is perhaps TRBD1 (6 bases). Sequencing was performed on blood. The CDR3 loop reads CASSQAQGMWTEAFF. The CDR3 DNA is TGCGCCAGCAGCCAAGCACAGGGAATGTGGACTGAAGCTTTCTTT.